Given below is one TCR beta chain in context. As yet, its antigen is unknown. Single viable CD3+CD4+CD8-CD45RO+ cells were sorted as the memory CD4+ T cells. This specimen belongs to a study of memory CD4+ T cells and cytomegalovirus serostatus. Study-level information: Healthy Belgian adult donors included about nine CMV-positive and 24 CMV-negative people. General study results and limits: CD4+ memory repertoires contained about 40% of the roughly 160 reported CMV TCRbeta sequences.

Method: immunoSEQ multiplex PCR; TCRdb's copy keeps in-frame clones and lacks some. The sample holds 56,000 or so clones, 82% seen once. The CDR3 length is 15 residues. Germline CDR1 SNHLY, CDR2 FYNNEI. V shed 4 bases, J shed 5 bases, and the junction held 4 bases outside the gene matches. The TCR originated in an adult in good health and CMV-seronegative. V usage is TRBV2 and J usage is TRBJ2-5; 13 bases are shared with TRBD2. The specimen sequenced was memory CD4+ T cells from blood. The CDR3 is CASSVGLAGDETQYF. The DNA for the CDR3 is TGTGCCAGCAGTGTCGGACTAGCGGGAGACGAGACCCAGTACTTC. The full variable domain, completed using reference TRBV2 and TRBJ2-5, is EPEVTQTPSHQVTQMGQEVILRCVPISNHLYFYWYRQILGQKVEFLVSFYNNEISEKSEIFDDQFSVERPDGSNFTLKIRSTKLEDSAMYFCASSVGLAGDETQYFGPGTRLLVL.